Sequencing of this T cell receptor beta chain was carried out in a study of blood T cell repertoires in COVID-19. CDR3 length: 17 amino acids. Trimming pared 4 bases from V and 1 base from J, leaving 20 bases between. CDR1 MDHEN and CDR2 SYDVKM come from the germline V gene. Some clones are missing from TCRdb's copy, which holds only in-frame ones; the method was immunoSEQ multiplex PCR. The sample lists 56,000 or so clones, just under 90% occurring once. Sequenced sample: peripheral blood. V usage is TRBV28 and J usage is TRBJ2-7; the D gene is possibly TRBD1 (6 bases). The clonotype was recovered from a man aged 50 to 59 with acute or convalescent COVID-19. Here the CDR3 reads CASSYPNRAPQSYEQYF. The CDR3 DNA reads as TGTGCCAGCAGTTACCCAAACAGGGCTCCTCAATCCTACGAGCAGTACTTC.